The present entry profiles one T cell receptor beta chain with its context. Its antigen is currently unknown. Trimming at V came to 1 base and at J to 9 bases, leaving 6 bases not matched to a gene. This CDR3 spans 15 amino acids. Looked up from germline, CDR1 is SGHVS and CDR2 is FQNEAQ. Unexposed donor CD4+ T cells date from about 2010-2019, before the COVID-19 pandemic. This sample is drawn from a study of CD4 T cells in relation to SARS-CoV-2 and coronaviruses. Study-wide background: Crossreactive spike epitopes shared across donors were mapped to their HLA restriction.

Deep TCR-beta sequencing used DNA from uncultured naive and memory CD4+ T cells. The method was immunoSEQ multiplex PCR; TCRdb's version includes in-frame clones alone and lacks a portion of them. The sample has more than 50,000 clones; 86% are singletons. Study results and limitations: In around 60% of donors, memory CD4+ clonotypes crossrecognized SARS-CoV-2 and at least one common cold coronavirus spike.

The rearrangement uses TRBV7-8 and TRBJ2-1; 10 positions match TRBD2. Sequenced input: memory CD4+ T cells from PBMCs. The sequence derives from a human donor in good health. CDR3 protein: CASSLDSSGSSEQFF. The CDR3 DNA is TGTGCCAGCAGCTTAGATTCTAGCGGGAGCAGTGAGCAGTTCTTC.